This T cell receptor beta chain was recovered during a study of OX40 agonist ivuxolimab in advanced cancers. The CDR3 totals 14 residues. Germline values: CDR1 KGHSH, CDR2 LQKENI. V lost 1 base to trimming and J lost 8 bases, with 9 bases between them. Findings and caveats of the study: Averaging showed that CD8+ T cells had more expanded clones than CD4+ did.

Generated by immunoSEQ multiplex PCR, the TCRdb table keeps only in-frame clones and is missing some. The sample includes roughly 80,000 clones, over 80% of them seen just once. Turning to this clone: Its antigen is still unknown.

This sample comprised CD4+ or CD8+ T cells sorted from blood, obtained in a trial of the OX40 agonist ivuxolimab. This TCR derives from an adult with an advanced solid tumor such as melanoma, head and neck, liver or kidney cancer. The chain employs TRBV18 and TRBJ1-6; D might be TRBD1 (5 bases). In nucleotides, the CDR3 is TGTGCCAGCTCACCACAGGGGACGGATTCACCCCTCCACTTT. Amino acid sequence: CASSPQGTDSPLHF.